This TCR beta chain was documented in a study of blood T cell repertoires in COVID-19. The V gene's germline CDR1 is GTSNPN and CDR2 SVGIG (reference sequence). Trimming cost V 2 bases and J 3 bases; bases outside gene matches: 8. The CDR3 extends over 16 amino acids. Sequenced by immunoSEQ multiplex PCR; TCRdb stores in-frame clones only, minus some. Here the sample spans some 190,000 clones, under 90% being singletons. The sample taken for sequencing was peripheral blood. J is TRBJ2-3 and V is TRBV30; 10 bases are shared with TRBD2. This receptor was identified in a human donor in a cohort sampled during active COVID-19. In DNA form, the CDR3 reads TGTGCCTGGAGTTTCGGACTAGCGGTTGGTACAGATACGCAGTATTTT. Protein sequence: CAWSFGLAVGTDTQYF.